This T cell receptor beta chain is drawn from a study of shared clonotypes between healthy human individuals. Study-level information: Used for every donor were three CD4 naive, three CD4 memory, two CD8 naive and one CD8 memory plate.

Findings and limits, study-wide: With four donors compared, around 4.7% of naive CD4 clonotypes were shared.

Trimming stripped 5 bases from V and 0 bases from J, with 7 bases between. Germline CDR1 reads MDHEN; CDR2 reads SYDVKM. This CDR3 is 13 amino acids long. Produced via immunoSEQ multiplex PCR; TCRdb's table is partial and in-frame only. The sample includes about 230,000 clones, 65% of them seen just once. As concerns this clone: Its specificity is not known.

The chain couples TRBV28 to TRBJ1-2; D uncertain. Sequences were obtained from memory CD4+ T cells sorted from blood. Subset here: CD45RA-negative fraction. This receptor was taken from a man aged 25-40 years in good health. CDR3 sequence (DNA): TGTGCCAGCAGTCTTCAAGCTAACTATGGCTACACCTTC. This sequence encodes CASSLQANYGYTF.